This TCR beta chain was documented in a study of blood T cell repertoires in COVID-19. About the research overall: PBMCs, B-cell-depleted T cells, or T cells were the source of the cDNA or gDNA that made up the material.

Method: immunoSEQ multiplex PCR; TCRdb's copy keeps in-frame clones and lacks some. The sample shows 65,000 to 90,000 clones, around 77% of them seen only once. V was trimmed by 3 bases and J by 2 bases, leaving 10 bases between them. The CDR3 has 14 amino acids. Germline lookup yields CDR1 SNHLY and CDR2 FYNNEI. The chain has TRBV2 and TRBJ2-5; D gene uncertain. The sequencing sample was made of peripheral blood. The TCR originated in a man in his sixties or seventies with active or convalescent COVID-19. CDR3 amino acids: CASSDGRAQETQYF. In DNA form, the CDR3 reads TGTGCCAGCAGTGATGGGCGCGCTCAAGAGACCCAGTACTTC.